This T cell receptor (beta chain) was found in a study of OX40 agonist ivuxolimab in advanced cancers. The overall study: Partial responses were achieved by three patients, of whom one had hepatocellular carcinoma and two had cutaneous melanoma. Findings and limits, study-wide: CD8+ T cells were the subset that, on average, had more expanded clones than CD4+.

Only in-frame clones appear in the TCRdb table, and some are missing; sequencing was by immunoSEQ multiplex PCR. The sample yields around 58,000 clones, 90% to 95% seen once. On this clone: Antigen: not known.

Germline trimming cut 3 bases from V and 0 bases from J; bases unmatched to any gene: 4. Germline CDR1 MNHEY, CDR2 SMNVEV (reference sequence). This CDR3 contains 16 residues. The V and J genes are TRBV27 and TRBJ2-4, with TRBD1 identical over 8 bases. This material consisted of CD4+ or CD8+ T cells sorted from blood, taken in a trial of the OX40 agonist ivuxolimab. The receptor comes from an adult with an advanced solid tumor such as melanoma, head and neck, liver or kidney cancer. Written as DNA, the CDR3 is TGTGCCAGCAGTTTCGACAGGGGTGTAGCCAAAAACATTCAGTACTTC. Amino acid sequence: CASSFDRGVAKNIQYF.